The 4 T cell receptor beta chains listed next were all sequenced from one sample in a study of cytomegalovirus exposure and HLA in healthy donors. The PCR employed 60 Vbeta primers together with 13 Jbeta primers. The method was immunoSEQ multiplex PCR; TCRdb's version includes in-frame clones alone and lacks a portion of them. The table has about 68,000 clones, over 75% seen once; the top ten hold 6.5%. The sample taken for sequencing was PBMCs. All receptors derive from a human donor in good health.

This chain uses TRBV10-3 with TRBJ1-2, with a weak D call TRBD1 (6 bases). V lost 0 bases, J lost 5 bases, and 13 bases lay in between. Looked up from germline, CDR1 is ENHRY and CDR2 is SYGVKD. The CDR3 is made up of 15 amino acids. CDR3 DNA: TGTGCCATCAGTGAGTCGACTCAAGGGGGATATGGCTACACCTTC. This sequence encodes CAISESTQGGYGYTF.

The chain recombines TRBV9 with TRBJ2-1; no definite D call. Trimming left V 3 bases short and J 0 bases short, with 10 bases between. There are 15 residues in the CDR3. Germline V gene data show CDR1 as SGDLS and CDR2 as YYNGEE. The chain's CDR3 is CASSGGTSSYNEQFF. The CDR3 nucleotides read TGTGCCAGCAGCGGCGGCACGAGCTCCTACAATGAGCAGTTCTTC.

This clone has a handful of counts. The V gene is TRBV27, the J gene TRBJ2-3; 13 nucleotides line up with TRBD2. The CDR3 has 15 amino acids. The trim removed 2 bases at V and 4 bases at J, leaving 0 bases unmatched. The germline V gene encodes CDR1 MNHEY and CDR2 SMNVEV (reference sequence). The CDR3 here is CASSLGLAGADTQYF. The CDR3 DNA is TGTGCCAGCAGTTTAGGACTAGCGGGGGCAGATACGCAGTATTTT.

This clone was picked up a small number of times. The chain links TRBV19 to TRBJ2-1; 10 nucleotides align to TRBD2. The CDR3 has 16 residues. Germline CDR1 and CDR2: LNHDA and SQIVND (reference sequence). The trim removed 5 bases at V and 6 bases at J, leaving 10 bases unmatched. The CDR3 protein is CASSGRASGGFNEQFF. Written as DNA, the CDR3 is TGTGCCAGTAGTGGGAGAGCTAGCGGGGGTTTCAATGAGCAGTTCTTC.